This TCR beta chain is from a study of beta chain features in type 1 diabetes. Findings and limits, study-wide: Moderate but significant shortening of TCRB CDR3s was recorded in all four CD4+ subsets from Type 1 diabetes patients. A greater similarity of naive, central memory and Treg TCRB repertoires was seen among patients than among healthy donors.

About this clone itself: The antigen remains undetermined.

CDR1 MNHEY and CDR2 SMNVEV come from the germline V gene (reference sequence). Losses at the gene ends were 6 bases for V and 2 bases for J; bases not matched to a gene: 15. The CDR3 totals 19 residues. The authors reverse transcribed all of the isolated RNA, so sequencing captured expressed TCRB transcripts. Naive, central memory and regulatory T cell samples produced a mean of approximately 3.6 million reads. The data were produced by immunoSEQ multiplex PCR, yet TCRdb's version contains in-frame clones alone and is incomplete. The table records about 340,000 clones, 7.5% to 9% of them present only once.

The rearrangement joins TRBV27 to TRBJ2-2; 10 positions match TRBD1. Sequencing was carried out using central memory CD4+ T cells from blood. This TCR derives from a woman aged 18-30 years in good health. The CDR3 spells CASRGYGTGVLGNTGELFF. The CDR3 DNA is TGTGCCAGCAGAGGATACGGGACAGGGGTATTAGGAAACACCGGGGAGCTGTTTTTT.